The 15 T cell receptor beta chains presented below share a single source sample, sequenced in a study of blood T cell repertoires in COVID-19. Profiling relied on immunoSEQ multiplex PCR, and the TCRdb table lists in-frame clones only, not all of them. Of 150,000 to 200,000 clones listed, roughly 88% are singletons. Sequenced input: PBMCs or T cells enriched from blood (not recorded which). These receptors were collected from a woman younger than 30 who had recovered from COVID-19.

This chain joins TRBV11-2 and TRBJ1-2; D gene ambiguous. V dropped 5 bases and J dropped 1 base, with 8 bases sitting between them. Germline lookup yields CDR1 SGHAT and CDR2 FQNNGV. The CDR3 has 13 amino acids. CDR3 DNA sequence: TGTGCCAGCAGCCCTCAGCGTAACTATGGCTACACCTTC. Encoded protein: CASSPQRNYGYTF.

V is TRBV4-3 and J is TRBJ2-2, with 10 bases aligning to TRBD1. Germline V gives CDR1 LGHNA, CDR2 YSLEER. The CDR3 covers 16 residues. The junction had 8 bases not matched to a gene; V was cut back by 4 bases and J by 6 bases. The CDR3: CASSPKGTGAPGELFF. The DNA of the CDR3 is TGCGCCAGCAGCCCGAAGGGGACAGGGGCACCCGGGGAGCTGTTTTTT.

This rearrangement joins TRBV7-2 to TRBJ1-4, with 10 bases aligning to TRBD1. Germline CDR1 SGHTA, CDR2 FQGNSA. This CDR3 is 14 amino acids long. V trimming: 5 bases; J trimming: 10 bases; junction bases outside the gene matches: 7. The CDR3 reads CASSETGGFVKLFF. In nucleotides, the CDR3 is TGTGCCAGCAGCGAGACAGGGGGCTTTGTAAAACTGTTTTTT.

This chain joins TRBV29-1 and TRBJ2-2; possible D gene TRBD1, 6 bases. Germline CDR1 reads SQVTM; CDR2 reads ANQGSEA. The CDR3 is 11 residues long. V lost 7 bases and J 6 bases, leaving 9 bases between the germline ends. The DNA of the CDR3 is TGCAGCGCCTGGACAGCCGGGGAGCTGTTTTTT. Translation: CSAWTAGELFF.

The V call is TRBV11-2, the J call TRBJ2-1, with 10 positions matching TRBD2. Trimming cost V 1 base and J 0 bases; bases outside gene matches: 9. CDR3 length: 19 residues. Germline lookup yields CDR1 SGHAT and CDR2 FQNNGV. The CDR3 loop reads CASSLGGLAAFGSYNEQFF. The CDR3, as DNA: TGTGCCAGCAGCTTAGGAGGACTAGCGGCCTTCGGCTCCTACAATGAGCAGTTCTTC.

The chain recombines TRBV6-1 with TRBJ2-3, with a weak D call TRBD1 (5 bases). The CDR3 has 16 amino acids. Trimming pared 1 base from V and 6 bases from J, leaving 17 bases between. CDR1 MNHNS and CDR2 SASEGT come from the germline V gene. The CDR3 DNA sequence: TGTGCCAGCAGTGAAGGGGGCTTCTTCATGATGGATACGCAGTATTTT. Translated: CASSEGGFFMMDTQYF.

The gene calls are TRBV28 and TRBJ2-3; the match to TRBD2 covers 8 bases. This CDR3 comprises 15 residues. The junction had 6 bases not matched to a gene; V was cut back by 6 bases and J by 1 base. Looked up from germline, CDR1 is MDHEN and CDR2 is SYDVKM. The chain's CDR3 is CASRPAGEGTDTQYF. As DNA, the CDR3 is TGTGCCAGCAGACCAGCGGGAGAGGGCACAGATACGCAGTATTTT.

The V and J genes are TRBV4-3 and TRBJ2-1; 11 positions match TRBD1. The CDR3 loop spans 17 amino acids. Germline trimming cut 3 bases from V and 6 bases from J; bases unmatched to any gene: 10. Per the germline V gene, CDR1 is LGHNA and CDR2 is YSLEER. DNA for the CDR3: TGCGCCAGCAGCCATGAGACTCCCGGGACAGGGGGCAATGAGCAGTTCTTC. Translating gives CASSHETPGTGGNEQFF.

The chain uses TRBV5-6 and TRBJ2-7; 7 nucleotides line up with TRBD1. The CDR3 loop spans 14 amino acids. V gave up 5 bases and J gave up 6 bases; unmatched junction bases: 11. Germline V gene sequence: CDR1 SGHDT, CDR2 YYEEEE. The CDR3 loop is CASSDDRELSEQYF. The CDR3 DNA sequence: TGTGCCAGCAGTGATGACAGGGAACTCAGCGAGCAGTACTTC.

J is TRBJ2-3 and V is TRBV4-3, with TRBD2 matching 8 bases. The CDR3 totals 18 residues. J was trimmed by 0 bases and V by 0 bases; bases with no gene match: 8. Germline V gene data show CDR1 as LGHNA and CDR2 as YSLEER. The CDR3 nucleotides read TGCGCCAGCAGCCAAGATTCGGCGGGGGGCTCTAGCACAGATACGCAGTATTTT. It specifies CASSQDSAGGSSTDTQYF.

This clone was found a few times. This chain connects TRBV5-5 to TRBJ1-1; no clear D gene. CDR1 SGHKS and CDR2 YYEKEE come from the germline V gene (reference sequence). The CDR3 spans 15 residues. V was trimmed by 3 bases and J by 0 bases, leaving 12 bases between them. The chain's CDR3 is CASSWADGVNTEAFF. For the CDR3, the DNA is TGTGCCAGCAGCTGGGCAGACGGGGTGAACACTGAAGCTTTCTTT.

This clone occurred once. The chain combines TRBV5-1 with TRBJ1-1; maybe TRBD1 (5 bases). The CDR3 length is 18 residues. Per germline, CDR1 SGHRS and CDR2 YFSETQ. The V end was cut by 4 bases, the J end by 0 bases, with 22 bases between. The chain's CDR3 is CASSLLAGPYSMNTEAFF. DNA for the CDR3: TGCGCCAGCAGCCTTCTCGCGGGACCCTACTCCATGAACACTGAAGCTTTCTTT.

This chain connects TRBV27 to TRBJ1-1; weak D call: TRBD1 (5 bases). Germline V lookup: CDR1 MNHEY, CDR2 SMNVEV (reference sequence). V lost 6 bases and J 4 bases, leaving 12 bases between the germline ends. The CDR3 contains 13 residues. The CDR3: CASRRGGGTEAFF. DNA of the CDR3: TGTGCCAGCAGGAGGGGAGGAGGCACTGAAGCTTTCTTT.

The V call is TRBV2, the J call TRBJ2-7; possible D gene TRBD2, 6 bases. V was trimmed by 3 bases and J by 0 bases, leaving 15 bases between them. The CDR3 contains 16 residues. The germline gives CDR1 SNHLY, CDR2 FYNNEI. The CDR3 sequence is CASSDPLAGSSYEQYF. CDR3 DNA: TGTGCCAGCAGTGATCCCCTCGCGGGAAGCTCCTACGAGCAGTACTTC.

V and J are TRBV25-1 and TRBJ2-6; D perhaps matches TRBD2 (5 bases). The V gene's germline CDR1 is MGHDK and CDR2 SYGVNS. V lost 7 bases and J lost 0, with 16 bases in between. This CDR3 has 17 amino acids. DNA of the CDR3: TGTGCCAGCACCCCAAGAGTGACTACCTCTGGGGCCAACGTCCTGACTTTC. It is translated as CASTPRVTTSGANVLTF.